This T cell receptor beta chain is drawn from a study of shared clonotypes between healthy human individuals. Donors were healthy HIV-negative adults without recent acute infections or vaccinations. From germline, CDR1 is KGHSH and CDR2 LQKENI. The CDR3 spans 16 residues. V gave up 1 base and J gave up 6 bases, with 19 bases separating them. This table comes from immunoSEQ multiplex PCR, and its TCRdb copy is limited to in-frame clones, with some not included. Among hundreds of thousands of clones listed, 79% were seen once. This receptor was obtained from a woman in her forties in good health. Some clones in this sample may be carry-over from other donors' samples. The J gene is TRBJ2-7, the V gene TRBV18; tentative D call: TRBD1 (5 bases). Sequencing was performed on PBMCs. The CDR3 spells CASSPRGISGFGEQYF. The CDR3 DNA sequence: TGTGCCAGCTCACCACGGGGAATTTCAGGGTTCGGCGAGCAGTACTTC.